One and the same sample provided the 11 T cell receptor beta chains below, sequenced in a study of vaccination and CD4 T cells after COVID-19. Sequencing of the DNA from cultured CD4+ T cells was carried out with the Oncomine TCR Beta short-read assay. TCRdb ran MiXCR on the PCR reads and lists one entry per CDR3 protein. Altogether 13,000 or so distinct CDR3 sequences are present, around 27% being singletons, with the ten largest covering under 35%. Antigens for these TCRs are unknown. The treatment denotes: approximately 10-day PBMC culture with coronavirus spike peptide pools or control peptides (ViraFEST assay). The source material was CD4+ T cells from blood, cultured in vitro, sampled before SARS-CoV-2 vaccination. These TCRs come from a human donor who received a COVID-19 vaccine.

In nucleotides, the CDR3 is TGTGCCAGCAGACTCAATAATGAGCAGTTCTTC. This translates into CASRLNNEQFF. This rearrangement joins TRBV6-1 to TRBJ2-1; D not resolved. V dropped 6 bases and J dropped 7 bases, with 7 bases sitting between them. CDR3 length: 11 amino acids. CDR1 and CDR2 (germline): MNHNS, SASEGT.

A few counts support this clonotype. The genes are TRBV5-6 and TRBJ1-6, with D tentatively TRBD1 (5 bases). The V end lost 0 bases, the J end lost 10 bases, and 11 bases lay between the germline ends. Germline V gene sequence: CDR1 SGHDT, CDR2 YYEEEE. The CDR3 is made up of 14 amino acids. The chain's CDR3 is CASSLAGTLSPLHF. The DNA of the CDR3 is TGTGCCAGCAGCTTGGCCGGGACCTTGTCACCCCTCCACTTT. Complete variable domain (other parts from reference TRBV5-6 and TRBJ1-6): DAGVTQSPTHLIKTRGQQVTLRCSPKSGHDTVSWYQQALGQGPQFIFQYYEEEERQRGNFPDRFSGHQFPNYSSELNVNALLLGDSALYLCASSLAGTLSPLHFGNGTRLTVT.

This rearrangement joins TRBV7-9 to TRBJ1-2; 9 nucleotides agree with TRBD1. V was pared by 3 bases and J by 6 bases, with 5 bases of the junction left unmatched. CDR1 is SEHNR, CDR2 FQNEAQ, per germline (reference sequence). The CDR3 has 14 residues. The DNA for the CDR3 is TGTGCCAGCAGCTTCCCCTGGACAGGGGATGGCTACACCTTC. Amino acids: CASSFPWTGDGYTF.

There are a few counts of this clonotype. V is TRBV6-5 and J is TRBJ1-1, with 10 bases fitting TRBD1. The CDR3 is made up of 16 amino acids. J was trimmed by 3 bases and V by 2 bases; bases with no gene match: 6. The germline V gene encodes CDR1 MNHEY and CDR2 SVGAGI. CDR3 sequence reads: CASSYRGQGRDTEAFF. As DNA, the CDR3 is TGTGCCAGCAGTTACCGGGGACAGGGGAGGGACACTGAAGCTTTCTTT.

By sample share, this clonotype is medium-sized (0.01 to 0.1%). The genes are TRBV20-1 and TRBJ1-3; 7 bases align to TRBD1. Germline lookup yields CDR1 DFQATT and CDR2 SNEGSKA (reference sequence). The CDR3 is made up of 17 amino acids. The V and J ends lost 0 bases and 4 bases, in that order; junction bases with no gene match: 12. CDR3 amino acids: CSARDPTGEGVGNTIYF. Written as DNA, the CDR3 is TGCAGTGCTAGAGATCCTACAGGGGAAGGAGTCGGAAACACCATATATTTT.

The genes are TRBV7-3 and TRBJ2-6, with 10 bases aligning to TRBD2. This CDR3 comprises 17 residues. CDR1 is SGHTA, CDR2 FQGTGA, per germline. With V trimmed by 5 bases and J by 2 bases, 6 bases remained unmatched. This chain's CDR3 is CASSLTSGEAGANVLTF. The CDR3 region has the DNA TGTGCCAGCAGCCTTACTAGCGGGGAAGCTGGGGCCAACGTCCTGACTTTC. The variable domain in full, completed from reference TRBV7-3 and TRBJ2-6, reads GAGVSQTPSNKVTEKGKYVELRCDPISGHTALYWYRQSLGQGPEFLIYFQGTGAADDSGLPNDRFFAVRPEGSVSTLKIQRTERGDSAVYLCASSLTSGEAGANVLTFGAGSRLTVL.

This chain uses TRBV20-1 with TRBJ2-4, with TRBD1 matching 8 bases. The V segment lost 5 bases and the J segment 1 base; nucleotides outside the gene matches: 7. CDR1 is DFQATT, CDR2 SNEGSKA, per germline (reference sequence). The CDR3 runs 15 residues. The CDR3 DNA is TGCAGTGCTCCTCGGACAGGGATGGCCAAAAACATTCAGTACTTC. This encodes CSAPRTGMAKNIQYF.

In its sample, this clonotype was seen a few times. The V call is TRBV19, the J call TRBJ1-4; D is unclear. Germline CDR1 is LNHDA and CDR2 is SQIVND (reference sequence). The CDR3 length is 14 residues. Trimming removed 3 bases from V and 3 bases from J, with 8 bases in between. The DNA for the CDR3 is TGTGCCAGTAGTATGTCCAGCGCTAATGAAAAACTGTTTTTT. As protein: CASSMSSANEKLFF.

A few counts support this clonotype. V and J are TRBV30 and TRBJ1-2, with 7 bases that match TRBD1. The CDR3 has 13 residues. The germline gives CDR1 GTSNPN, CDR2 SVGIG (reference sequence). V lost 0 bases and J lost 6; bases outside the gene matches: 4. CDR3 nucleotide sequence: TGTGCCTGGAGTGTACGACAGGGTAATGGCTACACCTTC. Encoded protein: CAWSVRQGNGYTF.

This chain connects TRBV12-5 to TRBJ1-2, with 9 bases lining up with TRBD1. Trimming at V came to 6 bases and at J to 3 bases, leaving 8 bases not matched to a gene. CDR1 is LGHNT and CDR2 is FRNRAP in the germline V gene. The CDR3 spans 15 residues. The CDR3, as DNA: TGTGCTAGTGGACCCCCTGGACAGGGGTACTATGGCTACACCTTC. This codes for CASGPPGQGYYGYTF.

The chain links TRBV10-3 to TRBJ2-1; perhaps D is TRBD1 or TRBD2 (5 bases each). Per the germline V gene, CDR1 is ENHRY and CDR2 is SYGVKD. V gave up 0 bases and J gave up 6 bases, with 9 bases separating them. The CDR3 extends over 14 amino acids. CDR3 coding DNA: TGTGCCATCAGTGAGTCGTATGGGGGCAATGAGCAGTTCTTC. Translated: CAISESYGGNEQFF.